Following are 19 T cell receptor beta chains from one sample sequenced in a study of OX40 agonist ivuxolimab in advanced cancers. Method: immunoSEQ multiplex PCR; TCRdb's copy keeps in-frame clones and lacks some. The sample contains 60,000 to 75,000 clones, around nine tenths of which appear only once. Sequencing used CD4+ or CD8+ T cells sorted from blood, obtained in a trial of the OX40 agonist ivuxolimab. The receptors were gathered from an adult with an advanced solid tumor such as melanoma, head and neck, liver or kidney cancer.

The chain has TRBV5-1 and TRBJ1-2; D may be TRBD1 (6 bases). V lost 5 bases to trimming and J lost 13 bases, with 21 bases between them. CDR3 length: 13 amino acids. Germline values: CDR1 SGHRS, CDR2 YFSETQ. CDR3 nucleotides: TGCGCCAGCAGACCTAGGAAGGCAGGGGAGGGCACCTTC. Amino acids: CASRPRKAGEGTF.

Concerning this clone: Mismatch with germline at one junction end may stem from a read error. The rearrangement joins TRBV7-8 to TRBJ2-7; 12 bases map to TRBD2. Germline values: CDR1 SGHVS, CDR2 FQNEAQ. The CDR3 consists of 15 residues. CDR3 loop: CAGSKLAGGSYEQYF. CDR3 sequence (DNA): TGTGCCGGCAGCAAACTAGCGGGGGGTTCCTACGAGCAGTACTTC.

The chain combines TRBV7-2 with TRBJ2-5; D call uncertain. There are 16 residues in the CDR3. CDR1 SGHTA and CDR2 FQGNSA come from the germline V gene. With 4 bases removed from V and 4 bases from J, the gap between germline ends came to 19 bases. The chain's CDR3 is CASSSPLSGWGETQYF. CDR3 in DNA: TGTGCCAGCAGCTCACCCCTATCGGGCTGGGGAGAGACCCAGTACTTC.

The chain couples TRBV30 to TRBJ2-7; D is uncertain. The ends were cut back, 5 bases at V and 2 bases at J, with 13 bases in the middle. The CDR3 extends over 13 amino acids. Germline V lookup: CDR1 GTSNPN, CDR2 SVGIG (reference sequence). The CDR3 coding sequence is TGTGCCTGGGAGAGGCCACCTGCCTACGAGCAGTACTTC. Its protein product is CAWERPPAYEQYF.

This clone occurred once. The CDR3 reads CASSSGPYGYTF. The CDR3 DNA reads as TGTGCCAGCAGTTCCGGTCCCTATGGCTACACCTTC. The V and J genes are TRBV27 and TRBJ1-2; D remains unclear. The V end was cut by 4 bases, the J end by 4 bases, with 7 bases between. CDR1 and CDR2 (germline): MNHEY, SMNVEV (reference sequence). The CDR3 has 12 amino acids.

The CDR3 DNA follows: TGTGCCAGCTCACCTGGTAGGGCCGGGGGAGGCTACACCTTC. Its translation: CASSPGRAGGGYTF. This sequence joins TRBV18 and TRBJ1-2, with a possible D match to TRBD1 (5 bases). The CDR3 has 14 amino acids. Between the trimmed V and J ends, which lost 3 bases and 8 bases, there was a span of 16 bases. Germline V lookup: CDR1 KGHSH, CDR2 LQKENI.

This clone was seen once. This chain connects TRBV7-9 to TRBJ1-4; possible D gene TRBD1, 6 bases. Trimming took 3 bases from V and 3 from J, leaving 11 bases between them. The length of the CDR3 is 15 residues. Germline V gene data show CDR1 as SEHNR and CDR2 as FQNEAQ (reference sequence). CDR3 in DNA: TGTGCCAGCAGCTTGTCCGACAGGCCTAATGAAAAACTGTTTTTT. Residues: CASSLSDRPNEKLFF. Full variable domain (rest looked up from reference TRBV7-9 and TRBJ1-4): DTGVSQNPRHKITKRGQNVTFRCDPISEHNRLYWYRQTLGQGPEFLTYFQNEAQLEKSRLLSDRFSAERPKGSFSTLEIQRTEQGDSAMYLCASSLSDRPNEKLFFGSGTQLSVL.

This clone was picked up one time. This sequence joins TRBV7-9 and TRBJ2-1, with D possibly called TRBD1 or TRBD2 (5 bases each). V shed 4 bases and J shed 4 bases, with 17 bases lying between them. Germline CDR1 SEHNR, CDR2 FQNEAQ (reference sequence). CDR3 length: 16 amino acids. CDR3 in amino acids: CASSYITADIYNEQFF. The DNA for the CDR3 is TGTGCCAGCAGCTACATTACAGCGGACATTTACAATGAGCAGTTCTTC. The variable domain in full, with the rest retrieved from reference TRBV7-9 and TRBJ2-1, is DTGVSQNPRHKITKRGQNVTFRCDPISEHNRLYWYRQTLGQGPEFLTYFQNEAQLEKSRLLSDRFSAERPKGSFSTLEIQRTEQGDSAMYLCASSYITADIYNEQFFGPGTRLTVL.

The rearrangement links TRBV4-1 to TRBJ1-5, with a tentative D call TRBD1 (6 bases). V was clipped by 5 bases and J by 3 bases, with 8 bases between them. The V gene's germline CDR1 is MGHRA and CDR2 YSYEKL. The CDR3 has 13 amino acids. CDR3 loop: CASSWDNNQPQHF. The CDR3 DNA is TGCGCCAGCAGCTGGGACAACAATCAGCCCCAGCATTTT.

The chain carries TRBV6-6 and TRBJ1-2, with D possibly TRBD1 on 6 matching bases. Germline CDR1 MNHNY, CDR2 SVGAGI (reference sequence). The CDR3 extends over 13 amino acids. The germline V and J ends were trimmed by 7 bases and 2 bases, with 11 bases remaining between them. CDR3 loop: CASNPQGNYGYTF. The DNA of the CDR3 is TGTGCCAGCAACCCCCAGGGGAACTATGGCTACACCTTC.

V usage is TRBV27 and J usage is TRBJ1-5; TRBD1 matches 12 bases. With V trimmed by 6 bases and J by 3 bases, 9 bases remained unmatched. Germline CDR1 is MNHEY and CDR2 is SMNVEV (reference sequence). This CDR3 has 17 amino acids. The CDR3 coding sequence is TGTGCCAGCAGGCCCACCGGGACAGGGGGCGACAATCAGCCCCAGCATTTT. Protein product: CASRPTGTGGDNQPQHF.

The genes are TRBV5-4 and TRBJ1-1; 11 nucleotides align to TRBD1. This CDR3 comprises 17 residues. Unmatched junction bases numbered 6, after V lost 2 bases and J lost 0 bases. From germline, CDR1 is SGHNT and CDR2 YYREEE (reference sequence). The CDR3 sequence: CASSLPRDRGLNTEAFF. CDR3 DNA sequence: TGTGCCAGCAGCTTACCCCGGGACAGGGGGTTGAACACTGAAGCTTTCTTT.

The chain carries TRBV6-6 and TRBJ2-1; D is perhaps TRBD2 (6 bases). Between the trimmed V and J ends, which lost 5 bases and 6 bases, there was a span of 11 bases. The CDR3 has 13 amino acids. Germline V lookup: CDR1 MNHNY, CDR2 SVGAGI (reference sequence). The CDR3: CASSRGEVNEQFF. The CDR3 DNA follows: TGTGCCAGCAGTAGAGGGGAGGTCAATGAGCAGTTCTTC.

This clone has only one observation. J is TRBJ2-7 and V is TRBV5-5; maybe TRBD2 (7 bases). Per germline, CDR1 SGHKS and CDR2 YYEKEE (reference sequence). V dropped 4 bases and J dropped 3 bases, with 17 bases sitting between them. The CDR3 is made up of 15 amino acids. The CDR3 reads CASSLTGGGLYEQYF. DNA of the CDR3: TGTGCCAGCAGCCTTACTGGCGGGGGCCTCTACGAGCAGTACTTC.

The chain combines TRBV5-1 with TRBJ2-7; tentatively, D is TRBD2 (6 bases). Germline-derived CDR1 and CDR2 are SGHRS and YFSETQ. V was pared by 5 bases and J by 4 bases, with 19 bases between. The CDR3 has 15 amino acids. CDR3 in DNA: TGCGCCAGCAGTTACGGGGGAAACTCACAGTACGAGCAGTACTTC. Translation: CASSYGGNSQYEQYF.

V and J are TRBV5-1 and TRBJ2-6; a weak D match, TRBD1 (6 bases). Germline CDR1 reads SGHRS; CDR2 reads YFSETQ. Trimming cost V 4 bases and J 2 bases, with 10 bases left between them. This CDR3 spans 15 amino acids. The CDR3, as DNA: TGCGCCAGCAGCAGGACAGTCCCTGGGGCCAACGTCCTGACTTTC. Protein: CASSRTVPGANVLTF.

The chain has TRBV9 and TRBJ2-7; tentatively, D is TRBD1 or TRBD2 (6 bases each). Germline CDR1 is SGDLS and CDR2 is YYNGEE. CDR3 length equals 15 residues. V was clipped by 4 bases and J by 0 bases, with 14 bases between them. The CDR3 nucleotides are TGTGCCAGCAGCCTAGGAGGGGGGCGCTCCTACGAGCAGTACTTC. Translating gives CASSLGGGRSYEQYF.

The chain couples TRBV7-2 to TRBJ2-5, with D unresolved. Looked up from germline, CDR1 is SGHTA and CDR2 is FQGNSA. This CDR3 region has 15 residues. Between the trimmed V and J ends, which lost 0 bases and 7 bases, there was a span of 15 bases. CDR3 DNA sequence: TGTGCCAGCAGCTTAGCGGCCCCACCTGATGGGACCCAGTACTTC. It codes for CASSLAAPPDGTQYF. The entire variable domain, with the rest obtained from reference TRBV7-2 and TRBJ2-5, is as follows: GAGVSQSPSNKVTEKGKDVELRCDPISGHTALYWYRQSLGQGLEFLIYFQGNSAPDKSGLPSDRFSAERTGGSVSTLTIQRTQQEDSAVYLCASSLAAPPDGTQYFGPGTRLLVL.

In its sample, this clone was seen once. The gene calls are TRBV6-1 and TRBJ2-2, with TRBD2 as a possible D gene (6 bases). CDR1 and CDR2 from the germline V gene are MNHNS and SASEGT. Trimming cost V 10 bases and J 6 bases, with 12 bases left between them. The CDR3 totals 12 residues. The CDR3 reads CAIRRGAGELFF. In nucleotides, the CDR3 is TGTGCCATCAGGAGGGGCGCCGGGGAGCTGTTTTTT.